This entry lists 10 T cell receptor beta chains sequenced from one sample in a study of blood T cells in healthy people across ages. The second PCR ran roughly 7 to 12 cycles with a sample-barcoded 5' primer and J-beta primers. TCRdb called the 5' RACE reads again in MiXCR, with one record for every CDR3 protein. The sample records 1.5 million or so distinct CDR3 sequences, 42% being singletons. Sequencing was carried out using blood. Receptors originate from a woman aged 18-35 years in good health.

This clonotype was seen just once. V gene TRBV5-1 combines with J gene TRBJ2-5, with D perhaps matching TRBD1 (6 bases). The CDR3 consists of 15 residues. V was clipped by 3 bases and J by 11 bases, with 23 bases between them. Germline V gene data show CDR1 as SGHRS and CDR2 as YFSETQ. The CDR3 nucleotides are TGCGCCAGCAGCTCAGTGGGACAATTGAGCGATGAGCAGTACTTC. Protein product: CASSSVGQLSDEQYF.

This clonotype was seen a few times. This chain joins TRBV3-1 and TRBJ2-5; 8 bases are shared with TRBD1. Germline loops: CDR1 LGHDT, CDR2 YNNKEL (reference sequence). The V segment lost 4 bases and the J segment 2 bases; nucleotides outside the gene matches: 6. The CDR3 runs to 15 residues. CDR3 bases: TGTGCCAGCAGCCCAACCAGGGGGCCTCAAGAGACCCAGTACTTC. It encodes CASSPTRGPQETQYF.

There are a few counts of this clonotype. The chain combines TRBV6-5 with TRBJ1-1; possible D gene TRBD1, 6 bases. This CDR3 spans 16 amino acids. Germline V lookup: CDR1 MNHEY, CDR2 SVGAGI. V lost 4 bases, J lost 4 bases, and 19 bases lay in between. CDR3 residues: CASSLTGNTIGTEAFF. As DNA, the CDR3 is TGTGCCAGCAGTTTAACAGGGAATACCATAGGCACTGAAGCTTTCTTT.

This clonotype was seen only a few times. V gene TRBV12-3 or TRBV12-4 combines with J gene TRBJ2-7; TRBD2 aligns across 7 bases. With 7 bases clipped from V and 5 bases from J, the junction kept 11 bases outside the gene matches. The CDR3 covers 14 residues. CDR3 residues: CASTPGGGYDEQYF. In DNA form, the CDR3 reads TGTGCCAGCACCCCGGGGGGAGGATACGACGAGCAGTACTTC.

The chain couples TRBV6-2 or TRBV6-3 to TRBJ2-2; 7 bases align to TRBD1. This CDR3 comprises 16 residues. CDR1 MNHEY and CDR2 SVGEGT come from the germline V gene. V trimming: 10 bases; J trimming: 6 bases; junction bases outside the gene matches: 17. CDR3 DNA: TGTGCCACAACCTCCGGACAGGCAATTAATTCCGGGGAGCTGTTTTTT. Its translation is CATTSGQAINSGELFF.

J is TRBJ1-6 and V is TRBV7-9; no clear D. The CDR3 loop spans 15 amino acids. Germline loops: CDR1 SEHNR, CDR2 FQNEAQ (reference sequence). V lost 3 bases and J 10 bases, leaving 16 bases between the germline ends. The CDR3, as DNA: TGTGCCAGCAGCTTGGGGATGGGCGATTCCTCACCCCTCCACTTT. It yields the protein CASSLGMGDSSPLHF.

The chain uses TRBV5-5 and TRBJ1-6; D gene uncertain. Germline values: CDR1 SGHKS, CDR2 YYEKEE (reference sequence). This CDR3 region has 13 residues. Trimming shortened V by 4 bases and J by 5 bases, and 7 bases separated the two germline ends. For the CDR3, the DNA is TGTGCCAGCAGCCCCAATAATAATTCACCCCTCCACTTT. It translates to CASSPNNNSPLHF.

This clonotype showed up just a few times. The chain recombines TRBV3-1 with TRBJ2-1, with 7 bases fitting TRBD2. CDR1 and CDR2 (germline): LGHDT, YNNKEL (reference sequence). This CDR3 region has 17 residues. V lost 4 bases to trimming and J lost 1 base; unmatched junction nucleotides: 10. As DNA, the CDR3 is TGTGCCAGCAGCCCCTTGAGAGCGGGGCTTTCCTACAATGAGCAGTTCTTC. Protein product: CASSPLRAGLSYNEQFF.

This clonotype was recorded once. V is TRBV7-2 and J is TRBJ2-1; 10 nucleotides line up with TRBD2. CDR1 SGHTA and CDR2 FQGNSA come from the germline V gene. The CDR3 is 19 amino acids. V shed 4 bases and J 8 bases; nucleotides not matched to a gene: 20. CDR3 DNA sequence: TGTGCCAGCAGCTCGTACCACGGGCTAGCGGGGGTTCGAGGTGATGAGCAGTTCTTC. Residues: CASSSYHGLAGVRGDEQFF.

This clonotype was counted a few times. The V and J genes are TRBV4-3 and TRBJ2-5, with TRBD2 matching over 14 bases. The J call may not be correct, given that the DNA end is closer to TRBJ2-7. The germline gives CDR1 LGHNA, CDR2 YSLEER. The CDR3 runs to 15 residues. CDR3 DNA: TGCGCCAGCAGCCAACGGACTAGCGGGAGGTACGAGCAGTACTTC. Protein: CASSQRTSGRYEQYF.